The sequence of this T cell receptor beta chain was determined in a study of cytomegalovirus exposure and HLA in healthy donors. Study summary: T cells numbering some 170 million yielded around 120 million unique TCR beta sequences in an earlier analysis. Findings and caveats of the study: Accurate prediction of HLA-A and HLA-B alleles (for most subjects) was reportedly achieved from TCR beta sequences. Later analysis suggested links between common viral pathogens and several top significant clusters.

Vbeta (60) and Jbeta (13) primers were used in the PCR. Sequencing was performed with immunoSEQ multiplex PCR; in TCRdb, only in-frame clones are kept and a portion is missing. In the table there are 150,000 or so clones, around 80% of which are singletons. V trimming: 10 bases; J trimming: 0 bases; junction bases outside the gene matches: 14. The CDR3 extends over 16 amino acids. Germline values: CDR1 LNHDA, CDR2 SQIVND (reference sequence). This clone has just one count. Its antigen is not identified. The sequenced sample consisted of PBMCs. The clonotype comes from a woman aged 45-65 years in good health and CMV-seropositive. This chain connects TRBV19 to TRBJ2-5; 7 nucleotides match TRBD2. The chain's CDR3 is CATSKATGTNQETQYF. CDR3 sequence (DNA): TGTGCCACGTCAAAGGCAACCGGGACTAACCAAGAGACCCAGTACTTC.